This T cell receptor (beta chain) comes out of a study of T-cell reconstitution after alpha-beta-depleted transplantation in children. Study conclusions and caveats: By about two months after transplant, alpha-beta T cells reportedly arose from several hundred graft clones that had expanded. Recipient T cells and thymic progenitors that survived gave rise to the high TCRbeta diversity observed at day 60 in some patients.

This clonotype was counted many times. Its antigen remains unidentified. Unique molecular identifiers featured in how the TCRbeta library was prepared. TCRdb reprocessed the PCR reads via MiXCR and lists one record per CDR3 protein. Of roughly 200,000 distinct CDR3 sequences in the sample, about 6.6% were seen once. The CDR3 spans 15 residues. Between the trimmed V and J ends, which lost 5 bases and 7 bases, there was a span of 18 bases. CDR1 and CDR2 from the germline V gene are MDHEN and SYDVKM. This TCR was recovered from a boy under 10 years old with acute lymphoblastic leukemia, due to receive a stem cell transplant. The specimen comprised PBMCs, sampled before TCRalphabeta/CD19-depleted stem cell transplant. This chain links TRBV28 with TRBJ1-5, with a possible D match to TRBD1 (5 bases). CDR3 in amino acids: CASSLEGRVGQPQHF. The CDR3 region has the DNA TGTGCCAGCAGTCTCGAGGGCAGGGTAGGGCAGCCCCAGCATTTT.